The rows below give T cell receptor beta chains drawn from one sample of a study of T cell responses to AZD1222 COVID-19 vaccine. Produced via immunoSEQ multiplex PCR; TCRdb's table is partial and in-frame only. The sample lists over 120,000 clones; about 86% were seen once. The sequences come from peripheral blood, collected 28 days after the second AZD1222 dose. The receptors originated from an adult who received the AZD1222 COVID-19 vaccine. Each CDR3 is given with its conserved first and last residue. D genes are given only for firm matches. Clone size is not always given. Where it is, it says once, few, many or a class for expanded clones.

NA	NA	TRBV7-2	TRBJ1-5	TGTGCCAGCAGCCCGGGGCCCTCCGGTCAGCCCCAGCATTTT	CASSPGPSGQPQHF
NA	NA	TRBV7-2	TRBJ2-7	TGTGCCAGCAGCCGGTCCGGGACGGCATACTACGAGCAGTACTTC	CASSRSGTAYYEQYF
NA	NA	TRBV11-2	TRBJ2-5	TGTGCCAGCAGCTTGGGAGGGGGGGCCCCCTCAGAGACCCAGTACTTC	CASSLGGGAPSETQYF
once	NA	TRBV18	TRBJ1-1	TGTGCCAGCTCAGCGGGACCTTCGAACACTGAAGCTTTCTTT	CASSAGPSNTEAFF
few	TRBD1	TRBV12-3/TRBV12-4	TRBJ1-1	TGTGCCAGCAGTTTCTTCAGGGGGCCTGAAGCTTTCTTT	CASSFFRGPEAFF
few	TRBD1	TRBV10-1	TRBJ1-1	TGCGCCAGCAGTCACCGGACAGGGGGCACTGAAGCTTTCTTT	CASSHRTGGTEAFF
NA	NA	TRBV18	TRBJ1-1	TGTGCCAGCTCTCCGCAGGGAAGCCACACTGAAGCTTTCTTT	CASSPQGSHTEAFF
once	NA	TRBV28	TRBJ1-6	TGTGCCAGCCGGGACTTTAATTCACCCCTCCACTTT	CASRDFNSPLHF
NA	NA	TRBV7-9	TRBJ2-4	TGTGCCAGCAACCCTACGGACCCCGGCGAAAACATTCAGTACTTC	CASNPTDPGENIQYF
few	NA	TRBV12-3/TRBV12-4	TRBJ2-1	TGTGCCAGCAGTTTAAACAATGAGCAGTTCTTC	CASSLNNEQFF
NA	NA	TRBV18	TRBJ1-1	TGTGCCAGCTCCACTGACATGAACACTGAAGCTTTCTTT	CASSTDMNTEAFF
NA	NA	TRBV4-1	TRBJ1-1	TGCGCCAGCAGCCAGGGGGGGGCCTTCAACACTGAAGCTTTCTTT	CASSQGGAFNTEAFF
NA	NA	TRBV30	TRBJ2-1	TGTGCCTGGAGGGACGAGGGGAATGAGCAGTTCTTC	CAWRDEGNEQFF
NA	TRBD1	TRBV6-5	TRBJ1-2	TGTGCCAGCATAGGACAGGGGAACTATGGCTACACCTTC	CASIGQGNYGYTF
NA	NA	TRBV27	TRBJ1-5	TGTGCCAGCAGTTTCCTCGGGGGACCCTATAGCAATCAGCCCCAGCATTTT	CASSFLGGPYSNQPQHF
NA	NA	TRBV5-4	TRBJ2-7	TGTGCCAGCAGCCCGGGATCCAGAATTGGAAACTACGAGCAGTACTTC	CASSPGSRIGNYEQYF
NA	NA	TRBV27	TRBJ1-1	TGTGCCAGCGGACGTAACGCGAACACTGAAGCTTTCTTT	CASGRNANTEAFF
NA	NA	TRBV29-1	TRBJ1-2	TGCAGCGTTGAAGGGCAGGGAGTCTATGGCTACACCTTC	CSVEGQGVYGYTF
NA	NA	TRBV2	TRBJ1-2	TGTGCCAGCAGCCTTACTCTTGATTGGGGTGGGAATGGCTACACCTTC	CASSLTLDWGGNGYTF
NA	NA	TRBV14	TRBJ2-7	TGTGCCAGCAGCCCTACAGGGAACCTCTACGAGCAGTACTTC	CASSPTGNLYEQYF
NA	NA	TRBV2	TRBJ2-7	TGTGCCAGCAGTTATACTAGCTACGAGCAGTACTTC	CASSYTSYEQYF
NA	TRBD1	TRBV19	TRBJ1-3	TGTGCCAGTAGTATTTACCAGGGGGCGACTGGAAACACCATATATTTT	CASSIYQGATGNTIYF
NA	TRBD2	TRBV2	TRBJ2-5	TGTGCCAGCAGTGGACTAGCGGGAAGGGCGGAGACCCAGTACTTC	CASSGLAGRAETQYF
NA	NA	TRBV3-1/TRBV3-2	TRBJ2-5	TGTGCCAGCAGCCAAGACCTTAGTGTGCTAGCCCAGTACTTC	CASSQDLSVLAQYF
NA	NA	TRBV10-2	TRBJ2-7	TGCGCCAGCAGTGAACAGGGCGGCGAGCAGTACTTC	CASSEQGGEQYF
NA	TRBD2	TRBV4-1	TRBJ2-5	TGCGCCAGCAGCCAAGGGAGGTGGCGGGAGGAGACCCAGTACTTC	CASSQGRWREETQYF
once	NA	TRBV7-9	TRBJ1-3	TGTGCCACCCTTGGGGGGGAGCTCTCTGGAAACACCATATATTTT	CATLGGELSGNTIYF
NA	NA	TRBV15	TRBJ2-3	TGTGCCACCAGCCTGACGTTGTTAGCGGTCAGCACAGATACGCAGTATTTT	CATSLTLLAVSTDTQYF
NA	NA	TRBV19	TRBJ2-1	TGTGCCAGTAGGAGCCTTGCGAGTGAGCAGTTCTTC	CASRSLASEQFF
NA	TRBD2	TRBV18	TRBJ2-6	TGTGCCAGCTCACCCCCCGGGAGGGCTGGGGCCAACGTCCTGACTTTC	CASSPPGRAGANVLTF
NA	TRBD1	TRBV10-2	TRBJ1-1	TGCGCCAGCAGTTCGGCGGGACAGGGGTTAGGCAGGAACACTGAAGCTTTCTTT	CASSSAGQGLGRNTEAFF
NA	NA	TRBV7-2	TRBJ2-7	TGTGCCAGCAGCTTAGTACTGAGGGAGCAGTACTTC	CASSLVLREQYF
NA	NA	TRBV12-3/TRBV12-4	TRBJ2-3	TGTGCCAGCAGTTTGGCCTGGGCGCAGTATTTT	CASSLAWAQYF
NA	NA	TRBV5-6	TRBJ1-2	TGTGCCAGCAGCTTGGACGGGTATGGCTACACCTTC	CASSLDGYGYTF
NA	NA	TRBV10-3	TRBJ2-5	TGTGCCATCAGTGGGGGCAAACAAGAGACCCAGTACTTC	CAISGGKQETQYF
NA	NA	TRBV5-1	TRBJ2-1	TGCGCCAGCAGCTTGGAGGGGGTGAGATTCTTC	CASSLEGVRFF
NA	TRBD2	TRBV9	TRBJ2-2	TGTGCCAGCAGCGTTGGGACTAGCGGGGGGAACACCGGGGAGCTGTTTTTT	CASSVGTSGGNTGELFF
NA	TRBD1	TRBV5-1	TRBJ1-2	TGCGCCAGCAGCTTGCTGGGGACAGGGGCCCTTACTAGCTATGGCTACACCTTC	CASSLLGTGALTSYGYTF
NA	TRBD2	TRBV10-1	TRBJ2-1	TGCGCCAGCAGTGTGGCGGGAGGGGGGGAGCAGTTCTTC	CASSVAGGGEQFF
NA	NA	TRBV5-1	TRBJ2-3	TGCGCCAGCAGCCCCGGCACCGCACCTCGGGCAGATACGCAGTATTTT	CASSPGTAPRADTQYF
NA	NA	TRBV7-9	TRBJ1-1	TGTGCCAGCAGCACCACCTTGAACACTGAAGCTTTCTTT	CASSTTLNTEAFF
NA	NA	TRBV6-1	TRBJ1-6	TGTGCCAGCACCGCCTCGTGGGGGTCACCCCTCCACTTT	CASTASWGSPLHF
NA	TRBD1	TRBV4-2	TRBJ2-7	TGTGCCAGCAGCCCAACGGGACAGAGCTCCTACGAGCAGTACTTC	CASSPTGQSSYEQYF
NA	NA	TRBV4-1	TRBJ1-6	TGCGCCAGCAGCACAGGACAGAATTCACCCCTCCACTTT	CASSTGQNSPLHF
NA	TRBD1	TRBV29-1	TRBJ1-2	TGCAGCGGGGGACAGGAGGCTCCCTTC	CSGGQEAPF
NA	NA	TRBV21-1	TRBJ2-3	TGTGCCAGCAAAGGGCTAGCGGGAGTAGGAGATACGCAGTATTTT	CASKGLAGVGDTQYF
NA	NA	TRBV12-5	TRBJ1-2	TGTGCTAGTGGTTTGGGGGGCTTTGGCTACACCTTC	CASGLGGFGYTF
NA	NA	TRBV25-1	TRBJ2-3	TGTGCCAGCAGTGAATATGGGAGCACAGATACGCAGTATTTT	CASSEYGSTDTQYF
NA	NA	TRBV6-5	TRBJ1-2	TGTGCCAGCAGTTTGTGGGGCTCCACCTATGGCTACACCTTC	CASSLWGSTYGYTF
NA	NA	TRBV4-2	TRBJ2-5	TGTGCCAGCAGCCCTATACCGGGGGCAGGGGGGGGAGAGACCCAGTACTTC	CASSPIPGAGGGETQYF
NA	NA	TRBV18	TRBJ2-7	TGTGCCAGCTCACCAGAGAGGGCCCGGACCTACGAGCAGTACTTC	CASSPERARTYEQYF
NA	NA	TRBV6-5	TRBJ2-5	TGTGCCAGCAGTTACTCGTCTGCTGACGGGGAGACCCAGTACTTC	CASSYSSADGETQYF
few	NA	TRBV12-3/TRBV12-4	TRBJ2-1	TGTGCCAGCAGTTTGAGCAATGAGCAGTTCTTC	CASSLSNEQFF
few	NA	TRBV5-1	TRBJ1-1	TGCGCCAGCAGCTTGGTGCCGTCGGCGGAAGCTTTCTTT	CASSLVPSAEAFF
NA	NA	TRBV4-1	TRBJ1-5	TGCGCCAGCAGCCACGGACTTACTAATCAGCCCCAGCATTTT	CASSHGLTNQPQHF